This record looks at one T cell receptor beta chain sequence and its context. The antigen it recognizes is unknown. No base-level quality is on record; no much larger clone is a single base apart. The immunoSEQ Assay was used to sequence TCRbeta CDR3 regions. After extraction, genomic DNA underwent amplification by bias-controlled multiplex PCR, followed by high-throughput sequencing. For the original study's pipeline: Collapsing and filtering of sequences were performed to quantify the absolute abundance of each unique TCRbeta CDR3 region. T cell fraction was estimated by normalizing TCRbeta template counts to usable DNA, with usable DNA measured through amplification of reference genes found in all nucleated cells. Repertoire TCRs were annotated as SARS-CoV-2-specific by exact matching of V gene, CDR3 amino acid sequence and J gene to a known reactive TCR set. The reference SARS-CoV-2 TCR set was obtained from MIRA and was filtered for enrichment in COVID-19-positive ImmuneCODE repertoires, whereby public or cross-reactive TCRs were removed. Using the MIRA antigens, annotated TCRs were further analysed by specific ORF or by position within an ORF. Depth was the summed frequency of annotated unique rearrangements, while breadth was defined as annotated unique rearrangements over total unique productive rearrangements. Two-sided Wilcoxon rank-sum tests were used to compare TCR breadth between groups. Imported from immuneACCESS, the table was reduced by TCRdb to in-frame sequences with V and J called. These copies leave out some clones; in studies compared against another copy, an unresolved V gene accounts for under half, and the cause of the remainder is not known. The V and J calls and the clone size are those of that table, but D and trimming were determined from the DNA. The sample contains over 400,000 clones, over 80% of them found a single time. Approximately 1.7% of the sample is taken by the ten largest.

The treatment or condition label, read with the paper, signifies: some 20 received Ad26.COV2.S at low or high dose, single or two shots; roughly five received placebo; per-sample allocation not given. For vaccine and placebo recipients, repertoires were sequenced using samples collected on day 63 after the first injection. In Cohort 1b, about two dozen adults aged 18-55 years were enrolled at a single site in Boston, USA, between 29 July and 7 August 2020. Ad26.COV2.S consisted of a replication-incompetent adenovirus type 26 vector by which a prefusion-stabilized SARS-CoV-2 spike protein from the original Wuhan strain was expressed. This sample was taken from a study of Ad26.COV2.S vaccination and SARS-CoV-2 variants (dated by TCRdb to the early 2020s). As for the study more broadly: Vaccine-arm donors came from COV1001, a multicentre, randomized, double-blind, placebo-controlled phase I-IIa trial of Ad26.COV2.S in healthy adults. Investigators remained blinded to trial group allocation during experiments and outcome assessment. A total of about 30 samples were included in the TCR-sequenced set, comprising around 19 Ad26.COV2.S vaccine recipients, 5 placebo recipients and 8 SARS-CoV-2 convalescent individuals. Trial participants were randomized into five groups of five: low-dose or high-dose Ad26.COV2.S given once or twice, or placebo on both occasions. TCRbeta repertoire sequencing served as the tool for gauging how specific and how broad the SARS-CoV-2-reactive T cell receptors were following Ad26.COV2.S vaccination. Dosing of Ad26.COV2.S was intramuscular, at either 5x10^10 or 1x10^11 viral particles, delivered as one shot or as two shots spaced 56 days apart.

Points the paper makes about the study in general: Comparable non-spike TCR breadth was observed between vaccine and placebo recipients, consistent with only spike being contained in the vaccine. Ad26.COV2.S recipients had higher spike-specific TCR breadth than placebo recipients (P = 0.0014). After vaccination, spike-specific CD8+ and CD4+ T cell responses were reported to show substantial breadth. Comparing responses between vaccine doses or regimens was not something the study was powered to do. It was noted by the authors that total T cell responses may have been underestimated by the TCR breadth and depth analyses.

The sequence came from a person aged 18-65 years who received the Ad26.COV2.S COVID-19 vaccine or a placebo. The input for sequencing was peripheral blood, taken in a trial of Ad26.COV2.S vaccine versus placebo.

The CDR3 region reads CASSQARITDTQYF. The nucleotides read TGCGCCAGCAGCCAAGCACGGATCACAGATACGCAGTATTTT. The sequence is built from TRBV4-1 and TRBJ2-3; the D gene cannot be resolved reliably. CDR1 and CDR2, per the germline V gene, are MGHRA and YSYEKL. The CDR3 goes from the cysteine to the phenylalanine over 14 residues. The kept DNA is CDR3 alone, 42 bases in frame from the first base. V is reduced by 1 base and J by 2 bases, leaving a spacing of 7 bases between them.